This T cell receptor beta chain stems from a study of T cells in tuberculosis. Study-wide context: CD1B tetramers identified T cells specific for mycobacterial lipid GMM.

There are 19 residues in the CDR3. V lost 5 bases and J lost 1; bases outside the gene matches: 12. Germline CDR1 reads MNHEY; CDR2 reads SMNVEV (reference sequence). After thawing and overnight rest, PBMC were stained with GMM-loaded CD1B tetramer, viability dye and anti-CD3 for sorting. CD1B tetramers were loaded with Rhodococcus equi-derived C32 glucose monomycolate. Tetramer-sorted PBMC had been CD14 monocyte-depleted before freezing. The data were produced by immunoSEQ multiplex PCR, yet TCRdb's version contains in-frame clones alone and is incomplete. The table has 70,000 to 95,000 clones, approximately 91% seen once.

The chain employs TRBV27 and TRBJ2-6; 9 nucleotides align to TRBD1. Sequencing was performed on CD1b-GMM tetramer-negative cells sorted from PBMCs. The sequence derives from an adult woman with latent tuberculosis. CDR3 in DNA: TGTGCCAGCAGTCTTCGGACAGGGGCCCTCCTTTCTGGGGCCAACGTCCTGACTTTC. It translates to CASSLRTGALLSGANVLTF.